The clone carrying this T cell receptor (beta chain) was counted only a few times. What it binds is unknown. Researchers prepared the TCRbeta library using unique molecular identifiers, the study reports. TCRdb called the PCR reads again in MiXCR, with one record for every CDR3 protein. The sample has some 450,000 distinct CDR3 sequences; roughly two fifths are singletons. The germline gives CDR1 SGHRS, CDR2 YFSETQ. The CDR3 covers 13 residues. The V end lost 0 bases, the J end lost 7 bases, and 11 bases lay between the germline ends. This specimen comes from a study of T-cell reconstitution after alpha-beta-depleted transplantation in children. Study-wide results and caveats: Some patients' high day-60 TCRbeta diversity was attributed to recipient cells surviving conditioning. T-cell numbers and diversity one year post-transplant derived largely from freshly generated T cells. Alpha-beta T cells present about two months after transplant were reported to originate from several hundred expanded graft clones.

This TCR came from a girl aged 2 to 10 with aplastic anemia, due to receive a stem cell transplant. The chain is built from TRBV5-1 and TRBJ2-7; D is perhaps TRBD2 (6 bases). Sequences were derived from PBMCs, sampled before TCRalphabeta/CD19-depleted stem cell transplant. The CDR3 bases are TGCGCCAGCAGCTTGGAACTAGCAGGAGAGCAGTACTTC. Translated, it gives CASSLELAGEQYF.